This is a list of T cell receptor beta chains from one sample in a study of blood T cells in healthy people across ages. MiXCR was run by TCRdb on the 5' RACE reads, yielding one entry per CDR3 protein. Of hundreds of thousands of distinct CDR3 sequences detected, nearly 60% appear once; the ten largest clones hold roughly 20%. The specimen was blood. All receptors come from a man aged 30-40 years in good health. Each CDR3 is given with its conserved first and last residue. The D gene is left open where the match is weak. A clone size is listed for some rows: how often the clone was seen (once, few, many), or a class if it is expanded.

d_gene	v_gene	abundance	CDR3aa
TRBD1	TRBV28	NA	CASSQGTGDEQFF
TRBD1	TRBV7-9	NA	CASSLPLGQGHGYTF
NA	TRBV12-3/TRBV12-4	NA	CASSLTRTDTQYF
NA	TRBV6-2/TRBV6-3	few	CASSWQILGNQPQHF
NA	TRBV6-2/TRBV6-3	NA	CASSPGQLSHIQYF
NA	TRBV20-1	few	CSADPATDTQYF
NA	TRBV29-1	few	CSVDGATYEQFF
TRBD2	TRBV29-1	NA	CSVRTSGRVAGETQYF
NA	TRBV2	NA	CASNGGGFNYGYTF
NA	TRBV20-1	NA	CSAKGGGPNSPLHF
TRBD1	TRBV28	NA	CASSRGQGSETQYF